Sequencing of this T cell receptor (beta chain) was carried out in a study of technical replicates of blood from several donors. Sequencing used immunoSEQ multiplex PCR; TCRdb keeps in-frame clones, though not all of them. The table records some 63,000 clones, about 83% of them present only once. Germline assignment: CDR1 SGHTA and CDR2 FQGNSA. The CDR3 sequence is 16 residues long. J gave up 2 bases and V 1 base, and 4 bases lay outside the gene matches. The TCR originated in a human donor in good health. Some clones in this sample may be carry-over from other donors' samples. The sequenced sample consisted of PBMCs. This sequence joins TRBV7-2 and TRBJ2-3; 9 nucleotides match TRBD2. Here the CDR3 reads CASSLEAGGLTDTQYF. DNA for the CDR3: TGTGCCAGCAGCTTAGAAGCGGGGGGCCTCACAGATACGCAGTATTTT.